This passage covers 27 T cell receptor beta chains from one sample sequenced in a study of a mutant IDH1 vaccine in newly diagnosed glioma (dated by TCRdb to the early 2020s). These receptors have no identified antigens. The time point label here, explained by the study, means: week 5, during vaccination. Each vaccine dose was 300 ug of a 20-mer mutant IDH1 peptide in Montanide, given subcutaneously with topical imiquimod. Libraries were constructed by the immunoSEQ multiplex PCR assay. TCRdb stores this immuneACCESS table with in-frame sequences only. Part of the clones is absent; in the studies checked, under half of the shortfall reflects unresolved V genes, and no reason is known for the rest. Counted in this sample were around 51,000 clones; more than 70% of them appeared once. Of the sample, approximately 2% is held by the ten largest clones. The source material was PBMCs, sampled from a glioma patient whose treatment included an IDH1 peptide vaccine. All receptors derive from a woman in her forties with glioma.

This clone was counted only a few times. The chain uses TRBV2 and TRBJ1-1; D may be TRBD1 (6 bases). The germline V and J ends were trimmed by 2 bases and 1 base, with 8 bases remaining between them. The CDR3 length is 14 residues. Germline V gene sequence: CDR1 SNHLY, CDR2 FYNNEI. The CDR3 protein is CASSEFRGNTEAFF. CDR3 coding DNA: TGTGCCAGCAGTGAATTCAGGGGGAACACTGAAGCTTTCTTT. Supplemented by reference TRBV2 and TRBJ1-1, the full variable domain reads EPEVTQTPSHQVTQMGQEVILRCVPISNHLYFYWYRQILGQKVEFLVSFYNNEISEKSEIFDDQFSVERPDGSNFTLKIRSTKLEDSAMYFCASSEFRGNTEAFFGQGTRLTVV.

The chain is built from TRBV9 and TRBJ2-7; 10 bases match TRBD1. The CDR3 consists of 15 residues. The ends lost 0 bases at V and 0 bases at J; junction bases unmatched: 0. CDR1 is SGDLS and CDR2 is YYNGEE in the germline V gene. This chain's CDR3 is CASSVGTGGSYEQYF. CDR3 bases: TGTGCCAGCAGCGTAGGGACAGGGGGCTCCTACGAGCAGTACTTC.

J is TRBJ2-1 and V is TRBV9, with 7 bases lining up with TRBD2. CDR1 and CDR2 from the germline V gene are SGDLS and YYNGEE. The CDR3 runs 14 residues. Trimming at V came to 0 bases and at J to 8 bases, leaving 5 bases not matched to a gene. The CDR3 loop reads CASSVDGRGYEQFF. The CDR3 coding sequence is TGTGCCAGCAGCGTAGATGGGAGGGGATATGAGCAGTTCTTC.

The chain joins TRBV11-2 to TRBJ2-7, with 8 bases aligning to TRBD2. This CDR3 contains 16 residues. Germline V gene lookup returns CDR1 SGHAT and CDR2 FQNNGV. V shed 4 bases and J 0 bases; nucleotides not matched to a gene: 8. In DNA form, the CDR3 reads TGTGCCAGCAGCTCCCCCTTGCGGGGGGTCTCCTACGAGCAGTACTTC. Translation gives CASSSPLRGVSYEQYF. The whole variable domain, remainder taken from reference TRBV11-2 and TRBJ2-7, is EAGVAQSPRYKIIEKRQSVAFWCNPISGHATLYWYQQILGQGPKLLIQFQNNGVVDDSQLPKDRFSAERLKGVDSTLKIQPAKLEDSAVYLCASSSPLRGVSYEQYFGPGTRLTVT.

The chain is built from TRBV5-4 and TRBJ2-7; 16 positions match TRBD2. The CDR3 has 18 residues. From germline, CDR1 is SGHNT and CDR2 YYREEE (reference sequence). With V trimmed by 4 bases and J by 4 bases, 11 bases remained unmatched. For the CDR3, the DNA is TGTGCCAGCAGCCCGGGGACTAGCGGGGGGGCCGGCTTTTACGAGCAGTACTTC. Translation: CASSPGTSGGAGFYEQYF.

The CDR3 spells CASSLPTVFYGYTF. In DNA, the CDR3 is TGCGCCAGCAGCCTGCCGACAGTGTTCTATGGCTACACCTTC. V gene TRBV4-1 combines with J gene TRBJ1-2, with TRBD1 as a possible D gene (5 bases). Trimming stripped 4 bases from V and 4 bases from J, with 13 bases between. This CDR3 spans 14 amino acids. CDR1 is MGHRA, CDR2 YSYEKL, per germline.

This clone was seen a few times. CDR3 residues: CASSFSGGQTQYF. DNA for the CDR3: TGCGCCAGCAGCTTCTCTGGGGGGCAGACGCAGTATTTT. V and J are TRBV5-1 and TRBJ2-3; either TRBD1 or TRBD2 may fit D (6 bases each). Deletions cut 2 bases from V and 9 bases from J, with 13 bases between. CDR1 SGHRS and CDR2 YFSETQ come from the germline V gene. The CDR3 has 13 residues.

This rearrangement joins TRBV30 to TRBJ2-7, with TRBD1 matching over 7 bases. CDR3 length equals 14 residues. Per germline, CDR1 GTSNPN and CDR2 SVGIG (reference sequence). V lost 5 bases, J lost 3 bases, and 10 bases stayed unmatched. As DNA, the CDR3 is TGTGCCTGGTGCCTTGTAGGGGGCAGCTACGAGCAGTACTTC. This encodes CAWCLVGGSYEQYF.

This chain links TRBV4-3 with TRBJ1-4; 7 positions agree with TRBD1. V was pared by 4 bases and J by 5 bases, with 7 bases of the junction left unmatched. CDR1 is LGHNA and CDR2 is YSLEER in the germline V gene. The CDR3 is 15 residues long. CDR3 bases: TGCGCCAGCAGCCGCCAGACAGGGACCAATGAAAAACTGTTTTTT. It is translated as CASSRQTGTNEKLFF.

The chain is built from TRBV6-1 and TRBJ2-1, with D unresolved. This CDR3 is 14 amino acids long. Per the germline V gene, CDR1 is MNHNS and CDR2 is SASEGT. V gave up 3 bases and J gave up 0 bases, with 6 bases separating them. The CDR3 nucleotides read TGTGCCAGCAGTGAGACCCGCTCCTACAATGAGCAGTTCTTC. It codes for CASSETRSYNEQFF.

The CDR3 DNA reads as TGTGCCAGCTCACCCCTTAGCGGGGACTTCAATGAGCAGTTCTTC. It is translated as CASSPLSGDFNEQFF. This chain joins TRBV18 and TRBJ2-1, with 8 bases aligning to TRBD2. Germline CDR1 reads KGHSH; CDR2 reads LQKENI. The V gene end was trimmed by 3 bases and the J gene end by 6 bases; junction bases not matched to a gene: 7. This CDR3 has 15 amino acids.

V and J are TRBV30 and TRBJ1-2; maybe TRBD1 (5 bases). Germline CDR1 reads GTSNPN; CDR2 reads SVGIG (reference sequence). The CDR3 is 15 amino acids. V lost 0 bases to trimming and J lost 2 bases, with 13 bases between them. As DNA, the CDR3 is TGTGCCTGGAGTGTGGGGGGGAGGAGGAACTATGGCTACACCTTC. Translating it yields CAWSVGGRRNYGYTF.

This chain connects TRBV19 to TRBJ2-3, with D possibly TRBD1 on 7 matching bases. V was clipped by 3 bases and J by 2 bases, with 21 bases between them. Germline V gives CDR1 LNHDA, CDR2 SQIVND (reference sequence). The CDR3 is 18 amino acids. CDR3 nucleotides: TGTGCCAGTAGTATGGAGGGGCCTGGGACAGAGAACACAGATACGCAGTATTTT. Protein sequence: CASSMEGPGTENTDTQYF.

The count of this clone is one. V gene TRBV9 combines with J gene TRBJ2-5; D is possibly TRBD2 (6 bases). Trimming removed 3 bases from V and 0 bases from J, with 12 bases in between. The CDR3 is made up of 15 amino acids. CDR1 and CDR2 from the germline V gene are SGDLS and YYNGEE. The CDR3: CASSARGLHQETQYF. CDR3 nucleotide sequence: TGTGCCAGCAGCGCCCGTGGACTACACCAAGAGACCCAGTACTTC.

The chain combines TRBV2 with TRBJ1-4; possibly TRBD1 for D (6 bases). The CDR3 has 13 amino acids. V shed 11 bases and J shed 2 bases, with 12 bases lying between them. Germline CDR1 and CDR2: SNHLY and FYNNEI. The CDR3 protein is CAGKQGTNEKLFF. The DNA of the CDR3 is TGTGCCGGAAAACAGGGTACTAATGAAAAACTGTTTTTT.

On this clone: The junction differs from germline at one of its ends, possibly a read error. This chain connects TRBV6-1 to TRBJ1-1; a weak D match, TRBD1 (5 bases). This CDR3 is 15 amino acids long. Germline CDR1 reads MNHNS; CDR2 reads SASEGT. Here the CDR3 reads CASREGGTQNTEAFF. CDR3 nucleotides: TGTGCCAGCAGGGAAGGCGGGACGCAGAACACTGAAGCTTTCTTT.

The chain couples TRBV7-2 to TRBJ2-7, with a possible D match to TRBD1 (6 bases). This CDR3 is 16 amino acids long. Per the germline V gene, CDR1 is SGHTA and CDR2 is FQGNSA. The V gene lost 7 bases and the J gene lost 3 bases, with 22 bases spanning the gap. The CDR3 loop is CASKPSQDSRSYEQYF. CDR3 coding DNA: TGTGCCAGCAAGCCAAGCCAGGACAGTCGAAGCTACGAGCAGTACTTC. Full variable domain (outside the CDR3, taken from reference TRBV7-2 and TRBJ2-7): GAGVSQSPSNKVTEKGKDVELRCDPISGHTALYWYRQSLGQGLEFLIYFQGNSAPDKSGLPSDRFSAERTGGSVSTLTIQRTQQEDSAVYLCASKPSQDSRSYEQYFGPGTRLTVT.

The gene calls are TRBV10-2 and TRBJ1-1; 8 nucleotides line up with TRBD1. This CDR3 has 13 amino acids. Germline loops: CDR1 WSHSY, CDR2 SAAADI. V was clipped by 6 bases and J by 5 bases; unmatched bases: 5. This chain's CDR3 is CASRDRVRTEAFF. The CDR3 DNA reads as TGCGCCAGCAGGGACAGGGTAAGGACTGAAGCTTTCTTT.

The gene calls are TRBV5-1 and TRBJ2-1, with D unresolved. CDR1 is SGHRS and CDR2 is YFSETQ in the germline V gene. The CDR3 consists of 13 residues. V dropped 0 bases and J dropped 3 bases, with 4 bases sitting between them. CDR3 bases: TGCGCCAGCAGCTTGGACGGCTACAATGAGCAGTTCTTC. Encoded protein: CASSLDGYNEQFF.

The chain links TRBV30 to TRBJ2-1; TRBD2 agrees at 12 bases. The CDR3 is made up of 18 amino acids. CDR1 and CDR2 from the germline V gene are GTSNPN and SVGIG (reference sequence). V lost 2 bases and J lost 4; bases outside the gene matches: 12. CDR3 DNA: TGTGCCTGGAGTCTGGGCCTAGCGGGGGGGCGGAGATACAATGAGCAGTTCTTC. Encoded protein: CAWSLGLAGGRRYNEQFF.

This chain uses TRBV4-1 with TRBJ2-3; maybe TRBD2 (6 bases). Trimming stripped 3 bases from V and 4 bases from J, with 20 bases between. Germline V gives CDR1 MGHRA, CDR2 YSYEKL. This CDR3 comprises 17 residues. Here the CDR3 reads CASSQGQKIGSADTQYF. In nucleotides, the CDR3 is TGCGCCAGCAGCCAGGGCCAAAAGATCGGGAGCGCAGATACGCAGTATTTT.

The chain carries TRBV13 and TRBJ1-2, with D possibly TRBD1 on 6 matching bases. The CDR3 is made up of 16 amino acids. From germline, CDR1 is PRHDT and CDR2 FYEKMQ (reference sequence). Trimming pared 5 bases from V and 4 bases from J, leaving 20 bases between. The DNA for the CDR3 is TGTGCCAGCAGCGGGAGGTCTAGGGGGAACCTCTATGGCTACACCTTC. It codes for CASSGRSRGNLYGYTF.

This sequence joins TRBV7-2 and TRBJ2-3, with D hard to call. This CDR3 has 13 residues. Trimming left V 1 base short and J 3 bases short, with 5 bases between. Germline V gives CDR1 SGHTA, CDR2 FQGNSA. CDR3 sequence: CASSLVGTDTQYF. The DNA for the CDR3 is TGTGCCAGCAGCTTAGTAGGGACAGATACGCAGTATTTT.

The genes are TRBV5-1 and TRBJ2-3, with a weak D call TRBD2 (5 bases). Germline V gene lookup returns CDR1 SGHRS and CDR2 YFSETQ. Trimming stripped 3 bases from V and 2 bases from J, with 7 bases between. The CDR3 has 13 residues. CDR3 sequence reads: CASSWTVTDTQYF. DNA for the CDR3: TGCGCCAGCAGCTGGACTGTCACAGATACGCAGTATTTT.

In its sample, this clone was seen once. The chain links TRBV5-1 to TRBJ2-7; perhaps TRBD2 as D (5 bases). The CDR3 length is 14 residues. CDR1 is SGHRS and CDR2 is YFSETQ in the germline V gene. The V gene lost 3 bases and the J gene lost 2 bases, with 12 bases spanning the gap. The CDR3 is CASSSGGLAYEQYF. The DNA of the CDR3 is TGCGCCAGCAGCTCCGGAGGACTGGCCTACGAGCAGTACTTC. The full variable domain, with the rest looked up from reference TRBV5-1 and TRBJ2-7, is KAGVTQTPRYLIKTRGQQVTLSCSPISGHRSVSWYQQTPGQGLQFLFEYFSETQRNKGNFPGRFSGRQFSNSRSEMNVSTLELGDSALYLCASSSGGLAYEQYFGPGTRLTVT.

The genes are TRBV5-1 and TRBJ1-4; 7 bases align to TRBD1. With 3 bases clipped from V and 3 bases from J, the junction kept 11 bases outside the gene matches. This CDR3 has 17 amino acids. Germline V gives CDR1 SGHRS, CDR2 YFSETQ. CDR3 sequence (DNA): TGCGCCAGCAGCTGGGACCTCCGACAGGGACCTAATGAAAAACTGTTTTTT. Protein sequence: CASSWDLRQGPNEKLFF.

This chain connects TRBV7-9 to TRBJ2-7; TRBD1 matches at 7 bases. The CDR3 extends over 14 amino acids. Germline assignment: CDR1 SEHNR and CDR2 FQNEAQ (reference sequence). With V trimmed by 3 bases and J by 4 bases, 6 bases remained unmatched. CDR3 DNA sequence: TGTGCCAGCAGCTTGACAGGGTTTGAGTACGAGCAGTACTTC. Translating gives CASSLTGFEYEQYF. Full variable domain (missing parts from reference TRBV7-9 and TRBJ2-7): DTGVSQNPRHKITKRGQNVTFRCDPISEHNRLYWYRQTLGQGPEFLTYFQNEAQLEKSRLLSDRFSAERPKGSFSTLEIQRTEQGDSAMYLCASSLTGFEYEQYFGPGTRLTVT.